Shown below are 19 T cell receptor beta chains from a single sample sequenced in a study of cytomegalovirus exposure and HLA in healthy donors. With 60 Vbeta and 13 Jbeta primers, the PCR was carried out. Profiling relied on immunoSEQ multiplex PCR, and the TCRdb table lists in-frame clones only, not all of them. The table lists more than 110,000 clones. Sequencing was performed on PBMCs. Every receptor here comes from a man aged 35-49 years in good health and CMV-seronegative.

The rearrangement uses TRBV27 and TRBJ2-1; 8 bases are a match to TRBD1. This CDR3 contains 13 residues. Germline CDR1 reads MNHEY; CDR2 reads SMNVEV (reference sequence). V dropped 9 bases and J dropped 6; count of bases not matched to a gene: 7. The CDR3 spells CASIKQGANEQFF. DNA for the CDR3: TGTGCCAGTATAAAGCAGGGGGCCAATGAGCAGTTCTTC.

The chain carries TRBV7-3 and TRBJ2-2, with 7 positions matching TRBD1. The CDR3 covers 16 residues. The germline CDR1 and CDR2 sequences are SGHTA and FQGTGA. The trim removed 4 bases at V and 1 base at J, leaving 6 bases unmatched. For the CDR3, the DNA is TGTGCCAGCAGCTACGGGACAGCCTGGAACACCGGGGAGCTGTTTTTT. Its translation is CASSYGTAWNTGELFF.

V and J are TRBV21-1 and TRBJ1-2. TRBV21-1 is listed as a pseudogene. CDR3 length: 14 amino acids. The CDR3 is CASDRTGRNYGYTF. The CDR3 bases are TGTGCCAGCGACCGGACGGGAAGAAACTATGGCTACACCTTC.

This chain connects TRBV5-4 to TRBJ1-1; D is perhaps TRBD1 (5 bases). The ends were cut back, 4 bases at V and 8 bases at J, with 12 bases in the middle. Germline V CDR1 and CDR2: SGHNT, YYREEE (reference sequence). This CDR3 comprises 12 residues. CDR3 sequence (DNA): TGTGCCAGCAGCCCCGGGACTCCCGAAGCTTTCTTT. As protein: CASSPGTPEAFF.

This rearrangement joins TRBV18 to TRBJ1-2; TRBD1 might be the D (5 bases). The V end lost 0 bases, the J end lost 7 bases, and 15 bases lay between the germline ends. The germline V gene has CDR1 KGHSH and CDR2 LQKENI. The CDR3 sequence is 15 residues long. The CDR3 bases are TGTGCCAGCTCACCACCGCCGTGGCAGGGAAGTGGCTACACCTTC. Translating it yields CASSPPPWQGSGYTF.

As to this clone: Different DNA sequences within this sample yield the same CDR3. The V call is TRBV9, the J call TRBJ2-5; tentative D call: TRBD1 (5 bases). Germline lookup yields CDR1 SGDLS and CDR2 YYNGEE. There are 13 residues in the CDR3. Trimming left V 0 bases short and J 3 bases short, with 6 bases between. The CDR3 DNA is TGTGCCAGCAGCGTAGGACAGAAAGAGACCCAGTACTTC. It codes for CASSVGQKETQYF.

V usage is TRBV7-2 and J usage is TRBJ1-6, with 7 nucleotides matching TRBD1. The CDR3 covers 14 residues. With 7 bases clipped from V and 9 bases from J, the junction kept 9 bases outside the gene matches. Per the germline V gene, CDR1 is SGHTA and CDR2 is FQGNSA. Written as DNA, the CDR3 is TGTGCCAGCACAACACAGGGGAGGACTTCACCCCTCCACTTT. As protein: CASTTQGRTSPLHF.

The chain uses TRBV5-1 and TRBJ1-1, with D tentatively TRBD1 (6 bases). In germline, CDR1 is SGHRS, CDR2 YFSETQ. V lost 3 bases and J lost 2, with 20 bases in between. The CDR3 is made up of 17 amino acids. The CDR3 reads CASSSKLRTDRNTEAFF. For the CDR3, the DNA is TGCGCCAGCAGCTCTAAACTACGGACAGATAGAAACACTGAAGCTTTCTTT.

The chain joins TRBV4-3 to TRBJ2-7, with TRBD1 matching 7 bases. The germline gives CDR1 LGHNA, CDR2 YSLEER. The CDR3 is 16 residues long. Losses at the gene ends were 0 bases for V and 3 bases for J; bases not matched to a gene: 8. The CDR3 nucleotides are TGCGCCAGCAGCCAAGATTCCTTCCGGGACAGCTACGAGCAGTACTTC. Translation: CASSQDSFRDSYEQYF.

The chain recombines TRBV6-5 with TRBJ2-1, with TRBD2 matching 7 bases. There are 13 residues in the CDR3. The J segment lost 9 bases and the V segment lost 7 bases, leaving 9 bases of the junction unmatched. Germline assignment: CDR1 MNHEY and CDR2 SVGAGI. The CDR3 protein is CASKVAGGSEQFF. DNA for the CDR3: TGTGCCAGCAAGGTAGCGGGCGGTTCTGAGCAGTTCTTC.

The V call is TRBV7-8, the J call TRBJ2-1, with D tentatively TRBD2 (5 bases). This CDR3 is built from 11 residues. V lost 5 bases and J 12 bases, leaving 11 bases between the germline ends. Germline CDR1 reads SGHVS; CDR2 reads FQNEAQ. CDR3 amino acids: CASSTAGRQFF. CDR3 DNA: TGTGCCAGCAGCACCGCGGGCCGGCAGTTCTTC. The entire variable domain, with the rest obtained from reference TRBV7-8 and TRBJ2-1, is as follows: GAGVSQSPRYKVAKRGQDVALRCDPISGHVSLFWYQQALGQGPEFLTYFQNEAQLDKSGLPSDRFFAERPEGSVSTLKIQRTQQEDSAVYLCASSTAGRQFFGPGTRLTVL.

The chain joins TRBV25-1 to TRBJ1-6; D might be TRBD1 (5 bases). The CDR3 runs 16 residues. Trimming shortened V by 4 bases and J by 1 base, and 11 bases separated the two germline ends. In germline, CDR1 is MGHDK, CDR2 SYGVNS. The CDR3 loop reads CASSVGGGSYNSPLHF. CDR3 nucleotide sequence: TGTGCCAGCAGTGTTGGCGGGGGGTCCTATAATTCACCCCTCCACTTT.

The chain couples TRBV6-1 to TRBJ2-7, with D possibly matching TRBD2 (7 bases). Trimming pared 2 bases from V and 1 base from J, leaving 12 bases between. The CDR3 contains 15 residues. Germline V gene lookup returns CDR1 MNHNS and CDR2 SASEGT. The CDR3 region is CASSERGGASYEQYF. The CDR3 DNA is TGTGCCAGCAGTGAAAGGGGGGGGGCTTCCTACGAGCAGTACTTC.

The genes are TRBV29-1 and TRBJ1-2, with TRBD1 as a possible D gene (6 bases). Germline CDR1 and CDR2: SQVTM and ANQGSEA. This CDR3 spans 14 amino acids. V was pared by 6 bases and J by 1 base, with 15 bases between. CDR3 in DNA: TGCAGCGTCCTCGGACAGAGCCTTAACTATGGCTACACCTTC. Translation gives CSVLGQSLNYGYTF.

The gene calls are TRBV10-3 and TRBJ2-7, with 9 nucleotides matching TRBD1. The CDR3 is 14 amino acids. J lost 1 base, V lost 11 bases, and 9 bases had no gene match. Germline CDR1 and CDR2: ENHRY and SYGVKD. The CDR3 spells CAVLTGQGSYEQYF. In DNA form, the CDR3 reads TGTGCCGTCCTAACGGGACAGGGTTCCTACGAGCAGTACTTC.

The chain combines TRBV7-3 with TRBJ2-3, with 9 bases identical to TRBD2. The CDR3 runs to 16 residues. Germline lookup yields CDR1 SGHTA and CDR2 FQGTGA. Unmatched junction bases numbered 5, after V lost 2 bases and J lost 2 bases. CDR3 protein: CASSLRGGGNTDTQYF. The CDR3 DNA follows: TGTGCCAGCAGCTTACGCGGGGGGGGAAACACAGATACGCAGTATTTT.

The rearrangement joins TRBV2 to TRBJ1-1; TRBD1 is a possible D gene (5 bases). Trimming took 6 bases from V and 2 from J, leaving 19 bases between them. The CDR3 runs to 16 residues. Per the germline V gene, CDR1 is SNHLY and CDR2 is FYNNEI. The CDR3 nucleotides read TGTGCCAGCAGAGGGGCGGCCCTAGGGGAAAACACTGAAGCTTTCTTT. The encoded protein is CASRGAALGENTEAFF.

This sequence joins TRBV6-6 and TRBJ2-7; D gene unclear. Trimming stripped 2 bases from V and 4 bases from J, with 12 bases between. The CDR3 has 14 residues. CDR1 is MNHNY and CDR2 is SVGAGI in the germline V gene (reference sequence). CDR3 loop: CASSYNAGSYEQYF. The CDR3 DNA is TGTGCCAGCAGTTACAACGCAGGATCGTACGAGCAGTACTTC.

The J gene is TRBJ2-1, the V gene TRBV10-3; 9 bases fit TRBD2. Germline V gives CDR1 ENHRY, CDR2 SYGVKD. The CDR3 length is 16 residues. V shed 6 bases and J 7 bases; nucleotides not matched to a gene: 13. The CDR3 loop reads CAIRALPGTSTNEQFF. DNA for the CDR3: TGTGCCATCAGAGCTTTACCCGGGACTAGCACAAATGAGCAGTTCTTC.